This entry concerns a single T cell receptor beta chain. Which antigen it targets is not known. Nothing much larger sits one base from this clone, and base qualities are not available. This record belongs to a study of PD-L1 blockade in urothelial cancer (dated 2017 in TCRdb). For the wider study: Therapy was started in the mid-2010s for all patients, and atezolizumab 1,200 mg was administered intravenously every 3 weeks. Durable clinical benefit was achieved by nine patients and was not achieved by 20 patients. Pretreatment tumor samples, along with matched peripheral blood collected serially before and after atezolizumab treatment, underwent TCR sequencing. Somatic, immune and clinical correlates of response to PD-L1 blockade with atezolizumab in urothelial cancer were the focus of an exploratory multi-omic analysis. Blood samples yielded a median of around 140,000 T cells and tens of thousands of unique TCRs, with median clonality 0.080. Progression-free survival longer than 6 months counted as durable clinical benefit, and TCR features were additionally tested against both progression-free and overall survival. An ECOG performance status of 0 or 1 was recorded for the patients, and 0 to 3 prior chemotherapy regimens had been received by the patients. In the same patients, whole exome sequencing and RNA sequencing of pretreatment tumors were performed in addition to TCR sequencing. Under 30 patients had pretreatment blood TCR-seq, some 24 had at least one posttreatment blood collection, and some 24 had tumor TCR-seq. Blood samples were analyzed at 3 weeks after treatment start (second dose) and at 6 weeks after treatment start. About 90% of the roughly 29 patients were males with bladder-origin urothelial cancer, and 18 of 29 reported a prior smoking history.

Taken with the paper, the label for time point translates to: pretreatment peripheral blood. The cohort comprised fewer than 35 patients with locally advanced or metastatic urothelial carcinoma treated at Memorial Sloan Kettering on a trial protocol. Peripheral blood mononuclear cells were collected from each patient pretreatment and during treatment, giving between 1 and 8 total time points per patient. The Qiagen DNeasy Blood extraction kit was used to purify genomic DNA from total PBMCs and tumor samples. Collected pretreatment and during treatment, PBMCs were isolated and stored as previously described. In the germline V gene, CDR1 corresponds to SGHAT and CDR2 to FQNNGV. The CDR3, cysteine through phenylalanine, is 15 amino acids long. The retained sequence is limited to the CDR3, 45 bases, with the frame set at the first base. A distance of 16 bases separates the germline ends of V and J, which lose 7 bases and 4 bases respectively.

Synthetic TCR analog templates were spiked into each PCR to estimate absolute template abundance from read counts. The immunoSEQ assay used bias-controlled V and J gene primers to amplify TCRbeta CDR3 regions from genomic DNA. Rearranged TCRbeta segments were sequenced at approximately 20X coverage. As for the authors' bioinformatics: Sequencing errors were corrected by clustering and CDR3s were annotated against IMGT to assign V, D and J genes. Only productive TCRbeta rearrangements were used in downstream analyses, excluding out-of-frame or stop-codon sequences. To compute clonality, Shannon entropy was normalized by the log of the number of unique productive sequences and then subtracted from one. Fisher's exact test with Benjamini-Hochberg correction, at a threshold of adjusted p below 0.01, was used to find clones that differed between time points or between blood and tumor. TCRdb mirrors the immuneACCESS table, restricted to in-frame sequences. Some clones are absent from its copies; in checked studies, under half trace to an unresolved V gene, and the reason for the others is unknown. The V and J calls and the clone size are those of that table, but D and trimming were determined from the DNA. The sample yields around 45,000 clones; more than 75% were counted once. The ten largest make up 15% to 20% of the sample.

Broader findings and caveats from the paper: Improved progression-free and overall survival was found to be associated with pretreatment peripheral blood TCR clonality below the median. Among patients with durable benefit, tumor-associated TCR clones showed greater expansion in peripheral blood 3 weeks after treatment started (n ≈ 23, p = 0.022). Because of the small sample size (n ≈ 31) and the many exploratory analyses performed, the results are intended to be regarded as hypothesis-generating.

Sequences were derived from PBMCs, sampled around atezolizumab (anti-PD-L1) treatment. This TCR came from a man in his 60s with urothelial cancer. The rearrangement combines TRBV11-2 with TRBJ1-4, and TRBD1 may be the D gene, going by 5 matching bases. The CDR3 region has the sequence CASTRTRANNEKLFF. In nucleotides, the sequence is TGTGCCAGCACCAGGACCAGGGCCAATAATGAAAAACTGTTTTTT.